The 6 T cell receptor beta chains given below trace back to one sample, sequenced in a study of T cells in Graves' hyperthyroidism and ophthalmopathy. Researchers took RNA transcripts and amplified the TCR beta CDR3 regions from them. A first-round RT-PCR of the TCR CDR3 used the HTBI primer set. Using its own MiXCR run on the multiplex PCR reads, TCRdb lists one record per CDR3 protein. The sample has around 430,000 distinct CDR3 sequences, about 15% seen once. Sequenced sample: blood. These receptors all stem from a woman aged 30 to 39 with Graves' hyperthyroidism.

This chain connects TRBV3-1 to TRBJ2-7, with 8 bases lining up with TRBD1. Germline-derived CDR1 and CDR2 are LGHDT and YNNKEL (reference sequence). The CDR3 has 16 amino acids. V gave up 1 base and J gave up 3 bases; unmatched junction bases: 8. CDR3 protein: CASSQGFSGGGYEQYF. In DNA form, the CDR3 reads TGTGCCAGCAGCCAAGGATTTTCAGGGGGCGGCTACGAGCAGTACTTC.

This clonotype was found a few times. V and J are TRBV7-8 and TRBJ2-4, with a weak D call TRBD2 (6 bases). This CDR3 region has 18 residues. The V gene's germline CDR1 is SGHVS and CDR2 FQNEAQ. Trimming removed 1 base from V and 0 bases from J, with 16 bases in between. The chain's CDR3 is CASSLGLQEGLAKNIQYF. The CDR3 DNA follows: TGTGCCAGCAGCTTAGGTCTCCAGGAGGGCCTAGCCAAAAACATTCAGTACTTC.

This clonotype appeared many times. The rearrangement joins TRBV27 to TRBJ2-7; 9 bases map to TRBD2. The CDR3 consists of 14 residues. J was trimmed by 5 bases and V by 5 bases; bases with no gene match: 7. Looked up from germline, CDR1 is MNHEY and CDR2 is SMNVEV (reference sequence). This CDR3 is CASSRLAVNNEQYF. DNA of the CDR3: TGTGCCAGCAGTAGACTAGCGGTAAATAACGAGCAGTACTTC.

In its sample, this clonotype was seen many times. The chain joins TRBV11-3 to TRBJ1-1, with no clear D. Germline V gene sequence: CDR1 SGHNT, CDR2 YENEEA. The germline V and J ends were trimmed by 3 bases and 9 bases, with 14 bases remaining between them. The CDR3 is 13 residues long. The CDR3 DNA sequence: TGTGCCAGCAGCTTCTCGGGATATACTAAAGCTTTCTTT. It translates to CASSFSGYTKAFF.

In this sample, this clonotype turned up many times. The chain employs TRBV10-3 and TRBJ2-1; D is undetermined. The germline V gene has CDR1 ENHRY and CDR2 SYGVKD. The CDR3 extends over 16 amino acids. Trimming removed 0 bases from V and 6 bases from J, with 15 bases in between. The CDR3 loop is CAISESRPGASNEQFF. As DNA, the CDR3 is TGTGCCATCAGTGAGTCGCGGCCAGGAGCGTCCAATGAGCAGTTCTTC.

The V and J genes are TRBV20-1 and TRBJ1-6; tentative D call: TRBD1 (5 bases). This CDR3 has 15 residues. CDR1 is DFQATT and CDR2 is SNEGSKA in the germline V gene (reference sequence). The V gene lost 3 bases and the J gene lost 8 bases, with 17 bases spanning the gap. CDR3 loop: CSASDGTEPYSPLHF. CDR3 coding DNA: TGCAGTGCTAGTGACGGGACTGAGCCTTATTCACCCCTCCACTTT.